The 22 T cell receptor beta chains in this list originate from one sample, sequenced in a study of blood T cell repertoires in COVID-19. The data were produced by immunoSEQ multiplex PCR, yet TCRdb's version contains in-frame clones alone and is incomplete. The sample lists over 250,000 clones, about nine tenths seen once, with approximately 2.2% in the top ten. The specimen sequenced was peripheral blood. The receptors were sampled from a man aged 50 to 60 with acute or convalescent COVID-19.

The DNA for the CDR3 is TGTGCCAGTGGACAGGGGCCCGAGCCCCAGCATTTT. Amino acid sequence: CASGQGPEPQHF. This chain links TRBV2 with TRBJ1-5, with TRBD1 identical over 9 bases. The CDR3 runs to 12 residues. Per the germline V gene, CDR1 is SNHLY and CDR2 is FYNNEI. J was trimmed by 8 bases and V by 9 bases; bases with no gene match: 5.

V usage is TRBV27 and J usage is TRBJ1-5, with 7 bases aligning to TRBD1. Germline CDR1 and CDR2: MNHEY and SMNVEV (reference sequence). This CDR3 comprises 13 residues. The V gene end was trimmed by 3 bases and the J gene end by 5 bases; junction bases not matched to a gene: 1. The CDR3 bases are TGTGCCAGCAGTTTTGACAGGGATCAGCCCCAGCATTTT. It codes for CASSFDRDQPQHF.

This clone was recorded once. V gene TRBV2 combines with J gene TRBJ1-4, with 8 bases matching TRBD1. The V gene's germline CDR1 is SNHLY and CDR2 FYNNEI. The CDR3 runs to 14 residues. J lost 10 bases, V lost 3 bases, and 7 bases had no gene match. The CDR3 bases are TGTGCCAGCAGTGACCGGACAGGGCGAGGAAAACTGTTTTTT. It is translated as CASSDRTGRGKLFF.

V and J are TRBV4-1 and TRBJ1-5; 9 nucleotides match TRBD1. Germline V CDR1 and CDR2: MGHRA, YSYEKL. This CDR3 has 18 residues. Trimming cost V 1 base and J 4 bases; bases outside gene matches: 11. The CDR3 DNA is TGCGCCAGCAGCCAAGGTCGTTTAGGACAGGGGAGGAATCAGCCCCAGCATTTT. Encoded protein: CASSQGRLGQGRNQPQHF.

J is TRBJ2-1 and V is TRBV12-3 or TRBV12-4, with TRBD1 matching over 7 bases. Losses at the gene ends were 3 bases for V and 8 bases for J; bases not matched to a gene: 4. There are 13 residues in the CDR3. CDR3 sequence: CASSLRGPDEQFF. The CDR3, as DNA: TGTGCCAGCAGTTTGAGGGGGCCTGATGAGCAGTTCTTC.

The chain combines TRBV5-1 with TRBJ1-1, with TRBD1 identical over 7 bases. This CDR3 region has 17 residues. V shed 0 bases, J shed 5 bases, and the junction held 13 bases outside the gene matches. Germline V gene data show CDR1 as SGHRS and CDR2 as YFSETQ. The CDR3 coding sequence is TGCGCCAGCAGCTTGGGATTAGGGGGCGTTGTAATTACTGAAGCTTTCTTT. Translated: CASSLGLGGVVITEAFF. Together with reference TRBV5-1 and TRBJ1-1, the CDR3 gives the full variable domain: KAGVTQTPRYLIKTRGQQVTLSCSPISGHRSVSWYQQTPGQGLQFLFEYFSETQRNKGNFPGRFSGRQFSNSRSEMNVSTLELGDSALYLCASSLGLGGVVITEAFFGQGTRLTVV.

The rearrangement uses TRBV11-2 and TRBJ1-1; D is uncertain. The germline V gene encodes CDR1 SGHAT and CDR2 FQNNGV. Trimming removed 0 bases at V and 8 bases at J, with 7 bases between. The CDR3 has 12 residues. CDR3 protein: CASSLDLSEAFF. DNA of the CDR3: TGTGCCAGCAGCTTAGATCTTAGCGAAGCTTTCTTT. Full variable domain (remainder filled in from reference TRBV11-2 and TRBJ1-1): EAGVAQSPRYKIIEKRQSVAFWCNPISGHATLYWYQQILGQGPKLLIQFQNNGVVDDSQLPKDRFSAERLKGVDSTLKIQPAKLEDSAVYLCASSLDLSEAFFGQGTRLTVV.

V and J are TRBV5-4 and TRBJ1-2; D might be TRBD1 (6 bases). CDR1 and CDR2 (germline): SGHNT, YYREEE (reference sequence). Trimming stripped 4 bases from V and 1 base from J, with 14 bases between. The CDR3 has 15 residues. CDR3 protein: CASSLLEQGNYGYTF. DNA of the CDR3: TGTGCCAGCAGCCTCTTGGAACAGGGTAACTATGGCTACACCTTC.

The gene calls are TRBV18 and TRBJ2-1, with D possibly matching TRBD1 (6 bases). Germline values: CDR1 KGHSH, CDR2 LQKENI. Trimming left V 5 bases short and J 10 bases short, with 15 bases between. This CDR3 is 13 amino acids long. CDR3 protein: CASSYPGAEEQFF. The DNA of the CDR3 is TGTGCCAGCTCATACCCAGGGGCAGAAGAGCAGTTCTTC.

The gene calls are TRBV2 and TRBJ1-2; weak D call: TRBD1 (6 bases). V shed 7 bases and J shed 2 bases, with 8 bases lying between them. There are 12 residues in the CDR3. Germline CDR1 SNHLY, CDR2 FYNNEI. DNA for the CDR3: TGTGCCAGCACGAGGGGGAACTATGGCTACACCTTC. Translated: CASTRGNYGYTF.

Here the CDR3 reads CASSLVKGVTVSGANVLTF. As DNA, the CDR3 is TGTGCCAGCAGCTTAGTGAAGGGGGTGACTGTCTCTGGGGCCAACGTCCTGACTTTC. The V call is TRBV7-8, the J call TRBJ2-6, with a tentative D call TRBD1 (6 bases). Germline V gene sequence: CDR1 SGHVS, CDR2 FQNEAQ. The CDR3 consists of 19 residues. V was trimmed by 1 base and J by 0 bases, leaving 16 bases between them.

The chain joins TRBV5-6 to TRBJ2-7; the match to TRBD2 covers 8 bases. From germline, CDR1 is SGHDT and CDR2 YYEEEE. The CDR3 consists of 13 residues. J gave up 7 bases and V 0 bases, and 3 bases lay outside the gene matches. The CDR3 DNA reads TGTGCCAGCAGCTTGGCCGGGGGGGAGGAGCAGTACTTC. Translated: CASSLAGGEEQYF.

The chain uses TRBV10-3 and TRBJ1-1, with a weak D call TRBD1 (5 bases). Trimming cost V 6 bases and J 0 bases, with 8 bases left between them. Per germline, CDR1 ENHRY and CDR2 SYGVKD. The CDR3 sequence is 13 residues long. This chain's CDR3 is CAIRTDLNTEAFF. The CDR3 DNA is TGTGCCATCAGGACAGACCTGAACACTGAAGCTTTCTTT.

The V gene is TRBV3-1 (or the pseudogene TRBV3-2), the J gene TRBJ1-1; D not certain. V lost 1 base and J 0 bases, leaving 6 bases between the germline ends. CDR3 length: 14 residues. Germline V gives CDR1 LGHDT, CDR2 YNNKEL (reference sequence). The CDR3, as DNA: TGTGCCAGCAGCCAAGTCGTTATGAACACTGAAGCTTTCTTT. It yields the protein CASSQVVMNTEAFF.

The CDR3 coding sequence is TGTGCCATCAGTGAGGCTGACAGGGGGGATCAGCCCCAGCATTTT. As protein: CAISEADRGDQPQHF. The rearrangement joins TRBV10-3 to TRBJ1-5; 9 nucleotides agree with TRBD1. Germline assignment: CDR1 ENHRY and CDR2 SYGVKD. The CDR3 has 15 residues. J lost 5 bases, V lost 2 bases, and 4 bases had no gene match.

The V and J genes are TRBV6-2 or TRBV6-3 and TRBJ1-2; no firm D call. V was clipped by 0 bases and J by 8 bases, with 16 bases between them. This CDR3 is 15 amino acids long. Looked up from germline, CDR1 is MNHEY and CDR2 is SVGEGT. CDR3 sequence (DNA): TGTGCCAGCAGTTACTCGTATGCAGATTCGAGGGGCTACACCTTC. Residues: CASSYSYADSRGYTF.

The CDR3 loop is CASSLVGSGGPDTQYF. In DNA form, the CDR3 reads TGTGCCAGCAGCTTAGTAGGTAGCGGGGGCCCAGATACGCAGTATTTT. The rearrangement links TRBV7-6 to TRBJ2-3, with TRBD2 matching 9 bases. This CDR3 contains 16 residues. Germline V gene lookup returns CDR1 SGHVS and CDR2 FNYEAQ. Trimming took 1 base from V and 4 from J; bases not matched to a gene: 6.

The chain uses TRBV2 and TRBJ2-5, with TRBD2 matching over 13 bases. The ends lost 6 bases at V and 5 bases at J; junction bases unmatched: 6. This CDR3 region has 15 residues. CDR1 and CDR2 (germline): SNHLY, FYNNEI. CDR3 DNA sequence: TGTGCCAGCAGCAAAGGACTAGCGGGGGTTGAGACCCAGTACTTC. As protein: CASSKGLAGVETQYF.

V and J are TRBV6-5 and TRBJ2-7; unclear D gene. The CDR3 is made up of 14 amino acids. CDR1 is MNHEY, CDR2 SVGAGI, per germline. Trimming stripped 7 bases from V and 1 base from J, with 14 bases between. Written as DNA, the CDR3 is TGTGCCAGCACCCCAATGGGCAGATCCTACGAGCAGTACTTC. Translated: CASTPMGRSYEQYF.

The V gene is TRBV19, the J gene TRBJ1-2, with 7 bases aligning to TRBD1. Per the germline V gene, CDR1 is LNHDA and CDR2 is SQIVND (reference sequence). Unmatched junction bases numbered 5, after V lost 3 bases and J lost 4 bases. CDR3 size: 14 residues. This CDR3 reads CASSIPGTVYGYTF. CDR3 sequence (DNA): TGTGCCAGTAGTATCCCCGGGACAGTCTATGGCTACACCTTC.

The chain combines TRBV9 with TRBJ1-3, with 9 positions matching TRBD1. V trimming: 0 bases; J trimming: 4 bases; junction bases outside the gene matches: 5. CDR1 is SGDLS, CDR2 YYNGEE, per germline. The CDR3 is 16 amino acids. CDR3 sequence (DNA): TGTGCCAGCAGCGTAGAAGGGACAGGGACAGGAAACACCATATATTTT. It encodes CASSVEGTGTGNTIYF.

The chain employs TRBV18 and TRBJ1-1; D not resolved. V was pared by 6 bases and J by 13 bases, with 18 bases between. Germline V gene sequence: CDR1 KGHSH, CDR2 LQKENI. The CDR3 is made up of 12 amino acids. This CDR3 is CASSLDGRAGFF. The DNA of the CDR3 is TGTGCCAGCTCCTTGGACGGGCGGGCCGGTTTCTTT.